Below are 27 T cell receptor beta chains sequenced from a single sample in a study of T cell responses to AZD1222 COVID-19 vaccine (dated by TCRdb to the early 2020s). Library prep was done by the immunoSEQ multiplex PCR assay. TCRdb carries this immuneACCESS record with in-frame sequences only. Its versions omit some clonotypes, under half of them owing to an unresolved V gene in the studies checked, with the rest unexplained. For this sample there are tens of thousands of clones; more than 70% appear just once. The ten biggest clones cover over 4% of the sample. The intended sense of this specimen's time point label: about 28 days (+/-7) after the second vaccine dose. The sequenced sample was peripheral blood, obtained 28 days after the second AZD1222 dose. These receptors were collected from an adult who received the AZD1222 COVID-19 vaccine.

This chain connects TRBV6-5 to TRBJ2-7; D might be TRBD2 (5 bases). Germline V CDR1 and CDR2: MNHEY, SVGAGI. The CDR3 sequence is 10 residues long. Trimming removed 6 bases from V and 11 bases from J, with 11 bases in between. CDR3 region: CASSLSGEYF. CDR3 coding DNA: TGTGCCAGCAGCTTAAGCGGAGAGTACTTC.

This chain uses TRBV19 with TRBJ2-1; 14 bases fit TRBD2. CDR1 and CDR2 from the germline V gene are LNHDA and SQIVND (reference sequence). V was clipped by 5 bases and J by 8 bases; unmatched bases: 5. The CDR3 spans 15 residues. CDR3 amino acids: CASSVTSGGADEQFF. The CDR3 bases are TGTGCCAGTAGTGTGACTAGCGGGGGGGCCGATGAGCAGTTCTTC.

The V gene is TRBV5-1, the J gene TRBJ1-2; D gene ambiguous. With 4 bases removed from V and 5 bases from J, the gap between germline ends came to 21 bases. Germline loops: CDR1 SGHRS, CDR2 YFSETQ. There are 16 residues in the CDR3. The CDR3 spells CASSPTPAGSQYGYTF. In DNA, the CDR3 is TGCGCCAGCAGCCCCACCCCGGCTGGGTCGCAGTATGGCTACACCTTC.

The chain employs TRBV4-2 and TRBJ1-1, with D maybe TRBD1 (6 bases). This CDR3 contains 15 residues. Germline values: CDR1 LGHNA, CDR2 YNFKEQ. V lost 3 bases to trimming and J lost 5 bases, with 16 bases between them. Here the CDR3 DNA reads TGTGCCAGCAGCCACGACCAAACAGGGAGGACTGAAGCTTTCTTT. It specifies CASSHDQTGRTEAFF.

The V call is TRBV4-3, the J call TRBJ2-1, with TRBD1 matching over 8 bases. The CDR3 consists of 17 residues. Germline CDR1 and CDR2: LGHNA and YSLEER. V was pared by 4 bases and J by 3 bases, with 11 bases of the junction left unmatched. CDR3 residues: CASSPFPPDRDYNEQFF. The DNA of the CDR3 is TGCGCCAGCAGCCCATTCCCGCCGGACAGGGACTACAATGAGCAGTTCTTC.

The V gene is TRBV30, the J gene TRBJ2-1, with D unresolved. The CDR3 has 13 amino acids. Trimming cost V 3 bases and J 0 bases, with 6 bases left between them. Germline CDR1 is GTSNPN and CDR2 is SVGIG (reference sequence). Written as DNA, the CDR3 is TGTGCCTGGAGCTACTTCTCCTACAATGAGCAGTTCTTC. Residues: CAWSYFSYNEQFF.

The chain uses TRBV7-6 and TRBJ2-1, with D possibly TRBD1 on 6 matching bases. Trimming took off 4 bases at V and 4 bases at J, with 17 bases between the two ends. The length of the CDR3 is 16 residues. The V gene's germline CDR1 is SGHVS and CDR2 FNYEAQ. CDR3 protein: CASSSLQGPRYNEQFF. CDR3 nucleotide sequence: TGTGCCAGCAGCTCATTACAGGGTCCTCGTTACAATGAGCAGTTCTTC. Full variable domain (rest looked up from reference TRBV7-6 and TRBJ2-1): GAGVSQSPRYKVTKRGQDVALRCDPISGHVSLYWYRQALGQGPEFLTYFNYEAQQDKSGLPNDRFSAERPEGSISTLTIQRTEQRDSAMYRCASSSLQGPRYNEQFFGPGTRLTVL.

The V call is TRBV10-1, the J call TRBJ1-6; D is undetermined. The CDR3 runs to 15 residues. Trimming stripped 0 bases from V and 8 bases from J, with 11 bases between. Germline CDR1 is WNHNN and CDR2 is SYGVQD (reference sequence). The CDR3 reads CASSESRQDDSPLHF. The CDR3, as DNA: TGCGCCAGCAGTGAGTCCAGGCAGGATGATTCACCCCTCCACTTT.

CDR3 bases: TGTGCCAGCAGCCAGGGGAACACTGAAGCTTTCTTT. It yields the protein CASSQGNTEAFF. This rearrangement joins TRBV3-1 (or the pseudogene TRBV3-2) to TRBJ1-1; D call uncertain. The CDR3 consists of 12 residues. Trimming shortened V by 3 bases and J by 1 base, and 3 bases separated the two germline ends. Per germline, CDR1 LGHDT and CDR2 YNNKEL (reference sequence).

The V call is TRBV27, the J call TRBJ1-4, with 8 bases identical to TRBD1. The germline V gene encodes CDR1 MNHEY and CDR2 SMNVEV (reference sequence). This CDR3 is 15 amino acids long. J was trimmed by 8 bases and V by 8 bases; bases with no gene match: 13. The CDR3 spells CASGARQGLGEKLFF. As DNA, the CDR3 is TGTGCCAGCGGGGCTAGACAGGGGCTAGGGGAAAAACTGTTTTTT.

The chain uses TRBV6-5 and TRBJ1-5; the match to TRBD1 covers 8 bases. Trimming cost V 6 bases and J 5 bases; bases outside gene matches: 6. The CDR3 totals 14 residues. Germline V gene data show CDR1 as MNHEY and CDR2 as SVGAGI. The CDR3: CASRPSGGDQPQHF. The CDR3 DNA reads TGTGCCAGCAGACCCTCAGGGGGCGATCAGCCCCAGCATTTT.

The V and J genes are TRBV19 and TRBJ2-1; 9 nucleotides match TRBD2. CDR3 size: 13 residues. CDR1 is LNHDA, CDR2 SQIVND, per germline (reference sequence). V was pared by 8 bases and J by 8 bases, with 7 bases of the junction left unmatched. CDR3 in amino acids: CASGAGTSYEQFF. Here the CDR3 DNA reads TGTGCCAGTGGCGCCGGGACTAGCTATGAGCAGTTCTTC.

This chain links TRBV5-4 with TRBJ2-3; TRBD2 aligns across 9 bases. Germline V gives CDR1 SGHNT, CDR2 YYREEE (reference sequence). This CDR3 contains 18 residues. V lost 4 bases to trimming and J lost 1 base; unmatched junction nucleotides: 13. CDR3 in amino acids: CASSPGGAGGRGTDTQYF. CDR3 in DNA: TGTGCCAGCAGCCCCGGGGGAGCGGGGGGCCGGGGCACAGATACGCAGTATTTT.

This clone was picked up one time. The V call is TRBV7-6, the J call TRBJ2-5; 9 nucleotides match TRBD1. The CDR3 is 15 residues long. Germline V lookup: CDR1 SGHVS, CDR2 FNYEAQ. Unmatched junction bases numbered 8, after V lost 5 bases and J lost 4 bases. The CDR3, as DNA: TGTGCCAGCAGCAGAAACCGGGACAGGGTAGAGACCCAGTACTTC. It specifies CASSRNRDRVETQYF.

The V call is TRBV9, the J call TRBJ1-5; D possibly corresponds to TRBD1 (6 bases). CDR1 and CDR2 (germline): SGDLS, YYNGEE. Trimming stripped 0 bases from V and 0 bases from J, with 22 bases between. This CDR3 is 20 amino acids long. This CDR3 reads CASSVDPGRGQPYSNQPQHF. In DNA, the CDR3 is TGTGCCAGCAGCGTAGACCCCGGCAGGGGTCAACCTTATAGCAATCAGCCCCAGCATTTT.

This clone was picked up one time. This rearrangement joins TRBV28 to TRBJ1-5; D perhaps matches TRBD1 (6 bases). This CDR3 is built from 19 residues. Trimming stripped 5 bases from V and 4 bases from J, with 27 bases between. Germline V gene lookup returns CDR1 MDHEN and CDR2 SYDVKM. The CDR3 bases are TGTGCCAGCAGTCATTATTCGTGGGCGGGACAAGGAGATAATCAGCCCCAGCATTTT. It is translated as CASSHYSWAGQGDNQPQHF.

The rearrangement uses TRBV11-1 and TRBJ2-7; 7 positions agree with TRBD2. The CDR3 extends over 15 amino acids. Germline V lookup: CDR1 SGHAT, CDR2 FQDESV (reference sequence). V shed 2 bases and J 4 bases; nucleotides not matched to a gene: 8. The CDR3 nucleotides read TGTGCCAGCAGCTTACGGGCGGGGGTCTCGTACGAGCAGTACGTC. Translation: CASSLRAGVSYEQYV.

The chain combines TRBV2 with TRBJ2-5, with D hard to call. Germline lookup yields CDR1 SNHLY and CDR2 FYNNEI. With 4 bases removed from V and 5 bases from J, the gap between germline ends came to 11 bases. This CDR3 comprises 13 residues. CDR3 region: CASSVINLETQYF. The CDR3 DNA sequence: TGTGCCAGCAGTGTGATAAATCTGGAGACCCAGTACTTC.

The V call is TRBV7-2, the J call TRBJ1-3, with D maybe TRBD1 (5 bases). Trimming removed 2 bases from V and 2 bases from J, with 22 bases in between. The CDR3 sequence is 19 residues long. CDR1 is SGHTA, CDR2 FQGNSA, per germline. CDR3: CASSLWADHEGVAGNTIYF. CDR3 sequence (DNA): TGTGCCAGCAGCTTATGGGCTGACCACGAAGGGGTGGCTGGAAACACCATATATTTT.

This clone was detected a few times. The J gene is TRBJ1-5, the V gene TRBV5-5; D call uncertain. Trimming cost V 0 bases and J 5 bases, with 9 bases left between them. CDR3 length: 14 residues. The germline gives CDR1 SGHKS, CDR2 YYEKEE (reference sequence). The CDR3 reads CASSLAQSDQPQHF. The CDR3 bases are TGTGCCAGCAGCTTGGCCCAGAGCGATCAGCCCCAGCATTTT. The whole variable domain, filled in from reference TRBV5-5 and TRBJ1-5, reads DAGVTQSPTHLIKTRGQQVTLRCSPISGHKSVSWYQQVLGQGPQFIFQYYEKEERGRGNFPDRFSARQFPNYSSELNVNALLLGDSALYLCASSLAQSDQPQHFGDGTRLSIL.

This chain links TRBV7-2 with TRBJ2-5; D might be TRBD1 or TRBD2, each matching 5 bases. V was trimmed by 6 bases and J by 7 bases, leaving 15 bases between them. The length of the CDR3 is 13 residues. Looked up from germline, CDR1 is SGHTA and CDR2 is FQGNSA. In DNA, the CDR3 is TGTGCCAGCAGTTATTCCTTGAGGGGGACCCAGTACTTC. Residues: CASSYSLRGTQYF.

CDR3 loop: CASSGSLSADSPLHF. The CDR3 DNA reads as TGTGCCAGCAGCGGATCACTTTCGGCAGATTCACCCCTCCACTTT. The V gene is TRBV9, the J gene TRBJ1-6; no clear D. The germline V gene has CDR1 SGDLS and CDR2 YYNGEE. V shed 3 bases and J shed 8 bases, with 15 bases lying between them. The CDR3 is 15 amino acids.

The chain has TRBV6-2 or TRBV6-3 and TRBJ1-1; the match to TRBD1 covers 9 bases. CDR1 MNHEY and CDR2 SVGEGT come from the germline V gene. V lost 4 bases and J lost 5; bases outside the gene matches: 8. The CDR3 has 15 residues. The DNA for the CDR3 is TGTGCCAGCAGTTTTAACAGGGGGCTTTGGACTGAAGCTTTCTTT. Translated: CASSFNRGLWTEAFF.

The chain joins TRBV15 to TRBJ1-1, with D possibly matching TRBD1 (5 bases). Germline lookup yields CDR1 LNHNV and CDR2 YYDKDF (reference sequence). The CDR3 runs 13 residues. The V and J ends lost 0 bases and 8 bases respectively, with 10 bases between them. CDR3 coding DNA: TGTGCCACCAGCAGAGATATACGGGGCGAAGCTTTCTTT. Residues: CATSRDIRGEAFF.

This sequence joins TRBV27 and TRBJ2-7; D might be TRBD2 (5 bases). Trimming shortened V by 2 bases and J by 3 bases, and 5 bases separated the two germline ends. The CDR3 covers 12 residues. The germline V gene has CDR1 MNHEY and CDR2 SMNVEV (reference sequence). CDR3 coding DNA: TGTGCCAGCAGTTTAGAGGGCTACGAGCAGTACTTC. The encoded protein is CASSLEGYEQYF.

The chain is built from TRBV6-2 or TRBV6-3 and TRBJ1-1; no clear D gene. In germline, CDR1 is MNHEY, CDR2 SVGEGT. The CDR3 consists of 15 residues. V lost 0 bases and J 5 bases, leaving 13 bases between the germline ends. The CDR3 DNA sequence: TGTGCCAGCAGTTACTCGGTCCGGGGTAAAACTGAAGCTTTCTTT. It yields the protein CASSYSVRGKTEAFF.

The chain couples TRBV5-1 to TRBJ2-5, with 7 positions matching TRBD2. Looked up from germline, CDR1 is SGHRS and CDR2 is YFSETQ. The CDR3 covers 17 residues. Unmatched junction bases numbered 12, after V lost 4 bases and J lost 0 bases. The CDR3 is CASSPGRERGNQETQYF. In DNA, the CDR3 is TGCGCCAGCAGCCCCGGACGCGAGCGGGGAAACCAAGAGACCCAGTACTTC.